A single sample gave rise to the 21 T cell receptor beta chains below, sequenced in a study of T cells in Graves' hyperthyroidism and ophthalmopathy. TCR beta CDR3 sequences were amplified from RNA transcripts. TCR CDR3 regions were first amplified by RT-PCR with HTBI primers. TCRdb passed the multiplex PCR reads through MiXCR, listing each CDR3 protein once. Of about 96,000 distinct CDR3 sequences in the sample, about 51% were seen once. The sequenced sample was blood. These receptor sequences come from a middle-aged woman with Graves' hyperthyroidism.

The V call is TRBV29-1, the J call TRBJ2-7, with TRBD2 as a possible D gene (6 bases). The V gene lost 7 bases and the J gene lost 3 bases, with 19 bases spanning the gap. Germline V CDR1 and CDR2: SQVTM, ANQGSEA. This CDR3 spans 14 amino acids. The CDR3 DNA reads as TGCAGCGCTGGGGAGGTGGGCGAGGTCTACGAGCAGTACTTC. It encodes CSAGEVGEVYEQYF.

As regards this clonotype: At one end the junction does not follow the germline gene, possibly because of a read error. The V call is TRBV7-2, the J call TRBJ2-5; 8 nucleotides agree with TRBD1. The germline V gene has CDR1 SGHTA and CDR2 FQGNSA. This CDR3 is built from 13 residues. CDR3 sequence reads: CASKQGVHETQYF. Here the CDR3 DNA reads TGTGCCAGCAAACAGGGGGTCCATGAGACACAGTACTTC.

This clonotype was seen ten or more times. This chain uses TRBV7-2 with TRBJ2-2; D call uncertain. Germline loops: CDR1 SGHTA, CDR2 FQGNSA. The V end was cut by 5 bases, the J end by 6 bases, with 10 bases between. The CDR3 is 13 amino acids. Here the CDR3 reads CASSRFGAGELFF. The CDR3 bases are TGTGCCAGCAGCCGCTTTGGTGCCGGGGAGCTGTTTTTT.

Ten or more counts support this clonotype. The CDR3 loop is CASSNEARQNYGYTF. For the CDR3, the DNA is TGTGCCAGCAGCAACGAAGCTCGACAGAACTATGGCTACACCTTC. This chain connects TRBV7-9 to TRBJ1-2; D possibly corresponds to TRBD1 (5 bases). V was pared by 5 bases and J by 2 bases, with 15 bases between. Germline loops: CDR1 SEHNR, CDR2 FQNEAQ (reference sequence). The CDR3 is 15 residues long. The full variable domain, rest sourced from reference TRBV7-9 and TRBJ1-2, is DTGVSQNPRHKITKRGQNVTFRCDPISEHNRLYWYRQTLGQGPEFLTYFQNEAQLEKSRLLSDRFSAERPKGSFSTLEIQRTEQGDSAMYLCASSNEARQNYGYTFGSGTRLTVV.

This clonotype was counted a single time. The chain has TRBV4-1 and TRBJ1-5, with 7 bases lining up with TRBD1. The length of the CDR3 is 17 residues. V dropped 0 bases and J dropped 4; count of bases not matched to a gene: 9. The V gene's germline CDR1 is MGHRA and CDR2 YSYEKL. The CDR3 loop is CASSQDGRRDRNQPQHF. DNA of the CDR3: TGCGCCAGCAGCCAAGATGGGCGACGGGACAGAAATCAGCCCCAGCATTTT.

This chain uses TRBV7-2 with TRBJ1-6; 9 bases line up with TRBD1. The CDR3 covers 13 residues. The V segment lost 8 bases and the J segment 10 bases; nucleotides outside the gene matches: 6. The V gene's germline CDR1 is SGHTA and CDR2 FQGNSA. CDR3 protein: CASLGQGQSPLHF. In DNA, the CDR3 is TGTGCCAGCTTGGGACAGGGACAATCACCCCTCCACTTT. Looking up the rest from reference TRBV7-2 and TRBJ1-6 gives the full variable domain: GAGVSQSPSNKVTEKGKDVELRCDPISGHTALYWYRQSLGQGLEFLIYFQGNSAPDKSGLPSDRFSAERTGGSVSTLTIQRTQQEDSAVYLCASLGQGQSPLHFGNGTRLTVT.

The rearrangement joins TRBV7-9 to TRBJ1-4, with unresolved D. The germline V and J ends were trimmed by 5 bases and 8 bases, with 12 bases remaining between them. The CDR3 sequence is 13 residues long. Germline values: CDR1 SEHNR, CDR2 FQNEAQ (reference sequence). CDR3 in amino acids: CASSRTAGEKLFF. The DNA of the CDR3 is TGTGCCAGCAGCCGTACGGCGGGGGAAAAACTGTTTTTT.

V is TRBV5-1 and J is TRBJ2-5, with 12 nucleotides matching TRBD2. The CDR3 totals 17 residues. The germline V gene encodes CDR1 SGHRS and CDR2 YFSETQ. The V segment lost 4 bases and the J segment 1 base; nucleotides outside the gene matches: 8. Here the CDR3 reads CASSSRLAGVSQETQYF. In DNA form, the CDR3 reads TGCGCCAGCAGCAGCCGACTAGCGGGAGTTTCCCAAGAGACCCAGTACTTC.

The table lists this clonotype with a count of one. V usage is TRBV25-1 and J usage is TRBJ1-5; 12 bases map to TRBD1. This CDR3 has 17 residues. The germline V gene encodes CDR1 MGHDK and CDR2 SYGVNS. The V gene end was trimmed by 4 bases and the J gene end by 7 bases; junction bases not matched to a gene: 11. The CDR3 protein is CASSATLGQGAVQPQHF. The CDR3 DNA follows: TGTGCCAGCAGTGCCACCTTGGGACAGGGGGCAGTACAGCCCCAGCATTTT.

Points on this clonotype: In this CDR3 the conserved last residue, phenylalanine or tryptophan, is missing, so a read error is likely. The DNA is left out, because the CDR3 cannot be placed on it with certainty; the CDR3 is given as TCRdb lists it. The V and J genes are TRBV7-9 and TRBJ2-3. Ends included, the CDR3 has 9 residues. From germline, CDR1 is SEHNR and CDR2 FQNEAQ (reference sequence). This chain's CDR3 is CASSLLQDY.

The J gene is TRBJ1-4, the V gene TRBV20-1, with a tentative D call TRBD1 (5 bases). This CDR3 is 12 amino acids long. The V and J ends lost 8 bases and 0 bases respectively, with 7 bases between them. Germline V gives CDR1 DFQATT, CDR2 SNEGSKA (reference sequence). CDR3 nucleotides: TGCAGTTTGGGGGCAACTAATGAAAAACTGTTTTTT. This encodes CSLGATNEKLFF.

A note on this clonotype: This clone may be a read error of a much larger clone one base away. The chain recombines TRBV10-3 with TRBJ2-2; no reliable D call. CDR1 is ENHRY and CDR2 is SYGVKD in the germline V gene. CDR3 length: 16 amino acids. Trimming shortened V by 6 bases and J by 2 bases, and 16 bases separated the two germline ends. This CDR3 is CAISPPQRINTGELFF. CDR3 nucleotides: TGTGCCATCAGCCCCCCCCAGAGGATCAACACCGGGGAGCTGTTTTTT.

This sequence joins TRBV29-1 and TRBJ1-2; 7 bases are a match to TRBD1. Germline V gives CDR1 SQVTM, CDR2 ANQGSEA. V trimming: 4 bases; J trimming: 10 bases; junction bases outside the gene matches: 6. This CDR3 region has 11 residues. CDR3 region: CSVGGGFDYTF. CDR3 coding DNA: TGCAGCGTTGGAGGGGGCTTCGACTACACCTTC.

This clonotype was seen ten or more times. The chain carries TRBV18 and TRBJ1-6; weak D call: TRBD1 (6 bases). CDR3 length: 14 amino acids. In germline, CDR1 is KGHSH, CDR2 LQKENI. With 5 bases removed from V and 7 bases from J, the gap between germline ends came to 12 bases. In nucleotides, the CDR3 is TGTGCCAGCTCATTACAGGGAAACAATTCACCCCTCCACTTT. Translating gives CASSLQGNNSPLHF.

The chain uses TRBV7-9 and TRBJ1-2; D perhaps matches TRBD1 (5 bases). The CDR3 has 11 residues. V was cut by 6 bases and J by 12 bases, with 14 bases left in between. CDR1 and CDR2 (germline): SEHNR, FQNEAQ (reference sequence). The CDR3 here is CASRGTSGNTF. The CDR3 DNA is TGTGCCAGCAGAGGGACCTCTGGAAACACCTTC.

This clonotype appeared a few times. The chain uses TRBV5-4 and TRBJ2-5, with 12 nucleotides matching TRBD2. The germline gives CDR1 SGHNT, CDR2 YYREEE (reference sequence). The CDR3 runs to 16 residues. Trimming at V came to 4 bases and at J to 4 bases, leaving 8 bases not matched to a gene. The CDR3 DNA follows: TGTGCCAGCAGCCCTAGCGGGAGGGGATTAGGAGAGACCCAGTACTTC. Protein sequence: CASSPSGRGLGETQYF.

This clonotype was found a few times. The V gene is TRBV5-8, the J gene TRBJ1-4; D perhaps matches TRBD1 (6 bases). The V gene's germline CDR1 is SGHTS and CDR2 YDEGEE. Trimming stripped 3 bases from V and 4 bases from J, with 10 bases between. The CDR3 runs 14 residues. CDR3 loop: CASSSGHNNEKLFF. CDR3 nucleotide sequence: TGTGCCAGCAGCTCGGGACATAATAATGAAAAACTGTTTTTT.

The chain employs TRBV6-5 and TRBJ1-4; no clear D gene. CDR3 length: 16 amino acids. The germline V and J ends were trimmed by 4 bases and 0 bases, with 12 bases remaining between them. Per germline, CDR1 MNHEY and CDR2 SVGAGI. CDR3 amino acids: CASSSRAVATNEKLFF. CDR3 DNA: TGTGCCAGCAGTTCCCGGGCCGTGGCAACTAATGAAAAACTGTTTTTT.

V is TRBV7-2 and J is TRBJ1-3, with no clear D. This CDR3 has 14 residues. Looked up from germline, CDR1 is SGHTA and CDR2 is FQGNSA. Trimming stripped 6 bases from V and 0 bases from J, with 9 bases between. The CDR3, as DNA: TGTGCCAGCAGAGACACCAACTCTGGAAACACCATATATTTT. Its translation is CASRDTNSGNTIYF.

The chain uses TRBV7-9 and TRBJ2-7; 12 bases are a match to TRBD2. Germline values: CDR1 SEHNR, CDR2 FQNEAQ (reference sequence). Losses at the gene ends were 8 bases for V and 3 bases for J; bases not matched to a gene: 17. This CDR3 is built from 18 residues. CDR3 protein: CASCRRQDGLAGFYEQYF. The DNA for the CDR3 is TGTGCCAGCTGCAGGCGGCAGGATGGACTAGCGGGATTCTACGAGCAGTACTTC.

The table lists this clonotype with a few counts. This chain connects TRBV18 to TRBJ2-6, with 10 bases aligning to TRBD2. This CDR3 spans 17 amino acids. The trim removed 0 bases at V and 9 bases at J, leaving 8 bases unmatched. Germline V gene sequence: CDR1 KGHSH, CDR2 LQKENI. DNA for the CDR3: TGTGCCAGCTCACCACCGCTAGCGGGAGTGGGAGGCAACGTCCTGACTTTC. Translating it yields CASSPPLAGVGGNVLTF.